This T cell receptor beta chain was obtained from a study of cytomegalovirus exposure and HLA in healthy donors. Among the donors, all were healthy bone marrow donors. PCR primers comprised 60 Vbeta and 13 Jbeta primers. The repertoire was sequenced with immunoSEQ multiplex PCR; TCRdb's copy has only in-frame clones and lacks some. The table has around 170,000 clones, 65% to 75% seen once. The receptor's source is a girl aged 5 to 17 in good health and CMV-seronegative. Sequenced sample: PBMCs.

The CDR3 protein is CASASGRDNQPQHF. DNA for the CDR3: TGTGCCAGCGCGTCCGGCAGGGACAATCAGCCCCAGCATTTT. The gene calls are TRBV2 and TRBJ1-5; a possible D gene is TRBD1 (5 bases). V was pared by 8 bases and J by 3 bases, with 14 bases between. Per the germline V gene, CDR1 is SNHLY and CDR2 is FYNNEI. This CDR3 has 14 amino acids.